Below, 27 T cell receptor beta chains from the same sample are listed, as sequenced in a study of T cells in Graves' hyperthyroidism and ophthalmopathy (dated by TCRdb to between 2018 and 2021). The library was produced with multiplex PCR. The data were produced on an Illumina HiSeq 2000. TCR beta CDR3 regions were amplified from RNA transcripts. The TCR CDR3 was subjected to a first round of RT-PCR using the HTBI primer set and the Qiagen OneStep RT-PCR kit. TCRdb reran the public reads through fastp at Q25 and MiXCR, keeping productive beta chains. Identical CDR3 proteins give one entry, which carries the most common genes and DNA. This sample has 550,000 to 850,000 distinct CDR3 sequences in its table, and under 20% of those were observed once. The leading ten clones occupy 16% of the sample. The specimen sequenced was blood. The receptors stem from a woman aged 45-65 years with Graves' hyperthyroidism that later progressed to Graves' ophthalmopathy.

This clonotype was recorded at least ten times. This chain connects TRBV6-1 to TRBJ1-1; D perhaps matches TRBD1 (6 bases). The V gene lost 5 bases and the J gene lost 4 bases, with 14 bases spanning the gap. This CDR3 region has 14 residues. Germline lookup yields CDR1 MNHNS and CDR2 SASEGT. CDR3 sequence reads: CASSLQGVSTEAFF. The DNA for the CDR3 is TGTGCCAGCAGTTTACAGGGTGTGAGCACTGAAGCTTTCTTT.

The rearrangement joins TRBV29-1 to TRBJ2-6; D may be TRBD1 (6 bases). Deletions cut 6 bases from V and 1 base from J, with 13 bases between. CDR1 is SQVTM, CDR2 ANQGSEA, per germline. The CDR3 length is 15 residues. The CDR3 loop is CSVAAGDSGANVLTF. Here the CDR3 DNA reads TGCAGCGTCGCCGCAGGGGATTCTGGGGCCAACGTCCTGACTTTC.

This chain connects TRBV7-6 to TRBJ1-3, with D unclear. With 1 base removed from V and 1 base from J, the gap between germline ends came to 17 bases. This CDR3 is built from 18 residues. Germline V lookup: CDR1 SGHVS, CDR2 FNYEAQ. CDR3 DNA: TGTGCCAGCAGCTTAGGACACCACGGGTTGAGGTCTGGAAACACCATATATTTT. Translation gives CASSLGHHGLRSGNTIYF.

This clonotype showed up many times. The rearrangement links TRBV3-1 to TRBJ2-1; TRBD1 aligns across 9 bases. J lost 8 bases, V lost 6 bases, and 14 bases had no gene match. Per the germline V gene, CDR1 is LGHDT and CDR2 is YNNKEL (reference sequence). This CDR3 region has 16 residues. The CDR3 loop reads CASSRTGTGLLDEQFF. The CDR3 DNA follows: TGTGCCAGCAGTCGCACCGGGACAGGGTTACTTGATGAGCAGTTCTTC.

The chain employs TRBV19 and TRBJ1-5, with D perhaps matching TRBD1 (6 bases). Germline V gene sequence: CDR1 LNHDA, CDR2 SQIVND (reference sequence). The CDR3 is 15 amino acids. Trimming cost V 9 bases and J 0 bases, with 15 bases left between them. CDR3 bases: TGTGCCAGCAAGGACAGCTATCATAGCAATCAGCCCCAGCATTTT. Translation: CASKDSYHSNQPQHF.

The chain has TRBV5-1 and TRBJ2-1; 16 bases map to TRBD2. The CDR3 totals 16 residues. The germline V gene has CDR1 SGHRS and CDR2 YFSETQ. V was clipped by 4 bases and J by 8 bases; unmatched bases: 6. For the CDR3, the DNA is TGCGCCAGCAGCCGGGGACTAGCGGGGGGGCTGGATGAGCAGTTCTTC. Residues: CASSRGLAGGLDEQFF.

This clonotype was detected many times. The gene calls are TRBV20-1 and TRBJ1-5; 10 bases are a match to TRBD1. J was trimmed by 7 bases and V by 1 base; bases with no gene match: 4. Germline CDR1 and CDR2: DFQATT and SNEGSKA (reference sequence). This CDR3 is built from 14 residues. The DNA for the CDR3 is TGCAGTGCTAGAGTGACAGGGGGCGGACAGCCCCAGCATTTT. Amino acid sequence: CSARVTGGGQPQHF.

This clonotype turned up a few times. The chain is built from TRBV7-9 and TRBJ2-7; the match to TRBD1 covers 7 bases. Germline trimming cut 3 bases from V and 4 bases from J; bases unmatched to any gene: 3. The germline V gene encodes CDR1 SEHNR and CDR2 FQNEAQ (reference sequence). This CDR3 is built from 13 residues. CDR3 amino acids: CASSFQTGYEQYF. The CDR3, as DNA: TGTGCCAGCAGCTTCCAGACAGGGTACGAGCAGTACTTC. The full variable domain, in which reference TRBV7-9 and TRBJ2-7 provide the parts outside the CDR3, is DTGVSQNPRHKITKRGQNVTFRCDPISEHNRLYWYRQTLGQGPEFLTYFQNEAQLEKSRLLSDRFSAERPKGSFSTLEIQRTEQGDSAMYLCASSFQTGYEQYFGPGTRLTVT.

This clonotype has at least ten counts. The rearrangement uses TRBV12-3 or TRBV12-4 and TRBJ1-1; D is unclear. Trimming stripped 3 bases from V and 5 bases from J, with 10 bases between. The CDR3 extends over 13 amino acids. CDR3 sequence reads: CASSLIGDTEAFF. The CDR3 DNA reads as TGTGCCAGCAGTTTGATTGGAGATACTGAAGCTTTCTTT.

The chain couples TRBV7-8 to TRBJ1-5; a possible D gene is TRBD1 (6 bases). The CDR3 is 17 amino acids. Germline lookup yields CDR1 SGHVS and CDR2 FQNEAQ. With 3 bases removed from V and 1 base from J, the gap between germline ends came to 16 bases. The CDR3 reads CASSFHWGPWSNQPQHF. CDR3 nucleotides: TGTGCCAGCAGCTTTCATTGGGGGCCGTGGAGCAATCAGCCCCAGCATTTT.

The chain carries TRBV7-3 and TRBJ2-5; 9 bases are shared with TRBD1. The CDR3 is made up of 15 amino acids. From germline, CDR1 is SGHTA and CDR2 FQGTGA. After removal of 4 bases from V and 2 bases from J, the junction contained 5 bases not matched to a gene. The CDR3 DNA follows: TGTGCCAGCAGCTCAAACAGGGGGCCACAAGAGACCCAGTACTTC. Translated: CASSSNRGPQETQYF.

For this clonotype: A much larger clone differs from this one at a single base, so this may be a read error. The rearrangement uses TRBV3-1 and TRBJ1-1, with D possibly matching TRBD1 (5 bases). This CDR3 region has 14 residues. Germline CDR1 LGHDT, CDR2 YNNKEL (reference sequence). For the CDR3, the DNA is TGTGCCAGCAGCCAACAGGGAAGGTACACTGAAGCTTCCTTT. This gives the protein CASSQQGRYTEASF.

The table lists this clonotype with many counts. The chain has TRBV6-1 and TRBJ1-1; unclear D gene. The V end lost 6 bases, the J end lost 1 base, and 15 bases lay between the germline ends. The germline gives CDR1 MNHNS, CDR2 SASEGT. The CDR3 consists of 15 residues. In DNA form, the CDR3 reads TGTGCCAGCAGCCACCGCCGTGTGAGGAACACTGAAGCTTTCTTT. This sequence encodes CASSHRRVRNTEAFF.

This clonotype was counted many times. The CDR3 loop is CASSSPPQETQYF. The CDR3 nucleotides read TGTGCCAGCAGCTCCCCGCCCCAAGAGACCCAGTACTTC. J is TRBJ2-5 and V is TRBV3-1; D gene ambiguous. V lost 5 bases to trimming and J lost 1 base, with 8 bases between them. Germline lookup yields CDR1 LGHDT and CDR2 YNNKEL (reference sequence). This CDR3 has 13 residues.

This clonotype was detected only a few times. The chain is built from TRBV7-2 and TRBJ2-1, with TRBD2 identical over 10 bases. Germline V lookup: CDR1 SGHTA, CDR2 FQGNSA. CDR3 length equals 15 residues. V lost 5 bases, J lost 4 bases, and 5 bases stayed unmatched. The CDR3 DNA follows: TGTGCCAGCAGCCGGACTAGCGGCCCTTACAATGAGCAGTTCTTC. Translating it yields CASSRTSGPYNEQFF. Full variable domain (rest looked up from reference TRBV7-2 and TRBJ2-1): GAGVSQSPSNKVTEKGKDVELRCDPISGHTALYWYRQSLGQGLEFLIYFQGNSAPDKSGLPSDRFSAERTGGSVSTLTIQRTQQEDSAVYLCASSRTSGPYNEQFFGPGTRLTVL.

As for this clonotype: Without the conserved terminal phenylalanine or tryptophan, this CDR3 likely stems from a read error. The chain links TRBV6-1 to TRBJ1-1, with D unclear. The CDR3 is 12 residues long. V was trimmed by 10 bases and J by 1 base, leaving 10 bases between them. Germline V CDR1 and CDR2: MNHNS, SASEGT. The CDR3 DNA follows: TGTGCCACCCAGGACCCGAACACTGAAGCTTTCTCT. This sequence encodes CATQDPNTEAFS.

The CDR3 here is CSTGGSSNYGYTF. CDR3 in DNA: TGCAGTACAGGGGGCTCCTCTAACTATGGCTACACCTTC. The chain is built from TRBV20-1 and TRBJ1-2; 9 bases agree with TRBD1. V lost 8 bases, J lost 0 bases, and 4 bases stayed unmatched. Germline CDR1 and CDR2: DFQATT and SNEGSKA (reference sequence). The CDR3 extends over 13 amino acids.

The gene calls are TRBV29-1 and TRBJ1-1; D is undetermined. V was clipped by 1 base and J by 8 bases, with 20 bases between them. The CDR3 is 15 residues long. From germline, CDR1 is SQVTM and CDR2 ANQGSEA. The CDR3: CSVEGTDGEWSEAFF. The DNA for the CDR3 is TGCAGCGTTGAAGGTACAGATGGGGAATGGTCCGAAGCTTTCTTT.

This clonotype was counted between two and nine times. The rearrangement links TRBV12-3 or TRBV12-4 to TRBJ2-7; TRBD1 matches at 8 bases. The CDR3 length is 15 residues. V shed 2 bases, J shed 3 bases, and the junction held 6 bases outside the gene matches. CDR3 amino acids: CASSLIGQGVYEQYF. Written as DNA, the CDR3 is TGTGCCAGCAGTTTAATCGGACAGGGCGTCTACGAGCAGTACTTC.

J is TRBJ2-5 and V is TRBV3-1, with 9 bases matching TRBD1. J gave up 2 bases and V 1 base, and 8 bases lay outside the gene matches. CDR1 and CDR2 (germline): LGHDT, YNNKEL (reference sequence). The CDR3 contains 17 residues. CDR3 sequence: CASSQGRQGGAQETQYF. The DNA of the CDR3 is TGTGCCAGCAGCCAAGGCCGACAGGGGGGAGCTCAAGAGACCCAGTACTTC.

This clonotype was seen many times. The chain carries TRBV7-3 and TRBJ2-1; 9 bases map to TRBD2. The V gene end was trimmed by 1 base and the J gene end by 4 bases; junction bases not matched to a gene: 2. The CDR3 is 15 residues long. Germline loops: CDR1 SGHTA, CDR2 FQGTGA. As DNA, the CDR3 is TGTGCCAGCAGCTTAAGACTAGCGGATTACAATGAGCAGTTCTTC. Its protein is CASSLRLADYNEQFF.

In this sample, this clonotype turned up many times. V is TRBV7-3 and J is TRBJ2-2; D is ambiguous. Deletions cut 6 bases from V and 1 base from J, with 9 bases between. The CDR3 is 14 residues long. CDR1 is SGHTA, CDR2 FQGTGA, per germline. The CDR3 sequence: CASSPAENTGELFF. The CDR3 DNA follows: TGTGCCAGCAGTCCCGCCGAGAACACCGGGGAGCTGTTTTTT.

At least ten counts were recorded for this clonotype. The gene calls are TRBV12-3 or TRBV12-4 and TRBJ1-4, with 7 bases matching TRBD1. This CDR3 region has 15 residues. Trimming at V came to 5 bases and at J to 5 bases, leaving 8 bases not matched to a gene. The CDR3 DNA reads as TGTGCCAGCAGTAGTAACCGACAGGGCAATGAAAAACTGTTTTTT. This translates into CASSSNRQGNEKLFF.

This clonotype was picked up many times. The CDR3 sequence: CASRHRDSAHYNEQFF. The DNA for the CDR3 is TGTGCCAGCAGGCACCGGGATAGCGCCCACTACAATGAGCAGTTCTTC. This rearrangement joins TRBV11-1 to TRBJ2-1; perhaps TRBD2 as D (5 bases). Trimming took 6 bases from V and 3 from J, leaving 18 bases between them. CDR3 length: 16 amino acids. Per germline, CDR1 SGHAT and CDR2 FQDESV (reference sequence). Together with reference TRBV11-1 and TRBJ2-1, the CDR3 gives the full variable domain: EAEVAQSPRYKITEKSQAVAFWCDPISGHATLYWYRQILGQGPELLVQFQDESVVDDSQLPKDRFSAERLKGVDSTLKIQPAELGDSAMYLCASRHRDSAHYNEQFFGPGTRLTVL.

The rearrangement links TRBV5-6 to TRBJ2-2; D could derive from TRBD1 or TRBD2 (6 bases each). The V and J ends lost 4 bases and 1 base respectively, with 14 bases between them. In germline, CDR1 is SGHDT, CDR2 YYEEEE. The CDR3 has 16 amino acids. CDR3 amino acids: CASSPVGGLNTGELFF. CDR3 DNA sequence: TGTGCCAGCAGCCCAGTGGGGGGCTTGAACACCGGGGAGCTGTTTTTT.

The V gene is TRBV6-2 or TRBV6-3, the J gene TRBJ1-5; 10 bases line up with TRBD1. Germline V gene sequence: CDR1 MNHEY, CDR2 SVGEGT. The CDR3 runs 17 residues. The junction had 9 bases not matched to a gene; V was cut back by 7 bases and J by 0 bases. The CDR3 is CASKRTGGGGSNQPQHF. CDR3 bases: TGTGCCAGCAAAAGGACAGGGGGAGGTGGTAGCAATCAGCCCCAGCATTTT.

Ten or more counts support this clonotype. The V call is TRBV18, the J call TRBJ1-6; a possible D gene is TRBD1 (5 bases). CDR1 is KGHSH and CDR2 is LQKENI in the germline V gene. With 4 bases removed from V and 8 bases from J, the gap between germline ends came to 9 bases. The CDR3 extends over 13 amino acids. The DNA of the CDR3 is TGTGCCAGCTCACAGGGGACCGATTCACCCCTCCACTTT. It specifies CASSQGTDSPLHF.